The clone carrying this T cell receptor beta chain was detected ten times or more. Its antigen is not identified. The CDR3 is made up of 14 amino acids. The V gene's germline CDR1 is DFQATT and CDR2 SNEGSKA (reference sequence). Trimming took 0 bases from V and 6 from J, leaving 15 bases between them. The data were obtained in a study of T-cell reconstitution after alpha-beta-depleted transplantation in children. Regarding the study as a whole: Surviving recipient T cells and thymic progenitors underlay high day-60 TCRbeta diversity in some patients. After transplant, at about two months, alpha-beta T cells were reportedly derived from several hundred expanded graft clones.

During its preparation, the TCRbeta library received unique molecular identifiers. TCRdb re-analysed the PCR reads in MiXCR, keeping a single row per CDR3 protein. The sample contains 490,000 or so distinct CDR3 sequences, roughly 10% of which appear only once. The sequencing here drew on PBMCs, taken before TCRalphabeta/CD19-depleted stem cell transplant. The gene calls are TRBV20-1 and TRBJ2-7; maybe TRBD2 (5 bases). This TCR came from a child aged 2 to 15 with inherited bone marrow failure, due to receive a stem cell transplant. The CDR3 is CSARDAIARREQYF. CDR3 DNA sequence: TGCAGTGCTAGAGATGCGATAGCGAGACGCGAGCAGTACTTC.